Sequencing of this T cell receptor (beta chain) was carried out in a study of blood T cells in healthy people across ages. Remarks on this clonotype: The target antigen is unknown.

A sample-barcoded 5' primer and a J-beta primer mix were used in a second PCR of roughly 7 to 11 cycles. Each TCR beta cDNA got a 12-nucleotide random molecular identifier. Using its own MiXCR run on the 5' RACE reads, TCRdb lists one record per CDR3 protein. The sample has approximately 790,000 distinct CDR3 sequences, around 62% seen once; the top ten hold about 30%. The V segment lost 5 bases and the J segment 7 bases; nucleotides outside the gene matches: 7. CDR1 SEHNR and CDR2 FQNEAQ come from the germline V gene (reference sequence). This CDR3 is 13 amino acids long. The study, taken as a whole, reports: Investigators viewed diversity estimates from one million T cells as underestimates, the study reported.

Sequences were obtained from blood. The chain employs TRBV7-9 and TRBJ1-2, with 7 nucleotides matching TRBD1. The TCR comes from a young man in good health. The CDR3 region is CASSGNRGGGYTF. For the CDR3, the DNA is TGTGCCAGCAGCGGCAACAGGGGAGGTGGCTACACCTTC. Full variable domain (outside the CDR3, taken from reference TRBV7-9 and TRBJ1-2): DTGVSQNPRHKITKRGQNVTFRCDPISEHNRLYWYRQTLGQGPEFLTYFQNEAQLEKSRLLSDRFSAERPKGSFSTLEIQRTEQGDSAMYLCASSGNRGGGYTFGSGTRLTVV.